This T cell receptor (beta chain) comes out of a study of T cell responses to AZD1222 COVID-19 vaccine. Profiled with immunoSEQ multiplex PCR; TCRdb holds only in-frame clones, not every one. This repertoire shows 84,000 or so clones, about 85% found once; its top ten account for around 1.5%. The germline gives CDR1 SEHNR, CDR2 FQNEAQ (reference sequence). CDR3 length equals 17 residues. V was trimmed by 1 base and J by 8 bases, leaving 20 bases between them. This clone appeared a single time. The TCR was taken from an adult in good health. The input for sequencing was peripheral blood, taken on day 0 of AZD1222 vaccination. V and J are TRBV7-9 and TRBJ2-2; the D gene could be TRBD1 or TRBD2 (6 bases each). CDR3 amino acids: CASSLVAAARGIGELFF. CDR3 DNA: TGTGCCAGCAGCTTAGTAGCGGCCGCCAGGGGAATTGGGGAGCTGTTTTTT.